This T cell receptor beta chain was recorded in a study of blood T cell repertoires in COVID-19. Membership in each cohort depended on participant-reported clinical history. Only in-frame clones appear in the TCRdb table, and some are missing; sequencing was by immunoSEQ multiplex PCR. The sample lists some 310,000 clones; roughly 86% were seen once. Per germline, CDR1 MNHNS and CDR2 SASEGT. The V gene lost 4 bases and the J gene lost 2 bases, with 16 bases spanning the gap. The CDR3 consists of 16 residues. The clonotype comes from a woman aged 25 to 39 who had recovered from COVID-19. Sequenced: PBMCs or T cells enriched from blood (not recorded which). This chain joins TRBV6-1 and TRBJ2-3, with D possibly TRBD1 on 5 matching bases. As DNA, the CDR3 is TGTGCCAGCAGTGCCATGCGAGACAGTGCCACAGATACGCAGTATTTT. This gives the protein CASSAMRDSATDTQYF.